This T cell receptor (beta chain) emerged from a study of Graves' ophthalmopathy and Graves' hyperthyroidism. The CDR3 contains 15 residues. Germline V gives CDR1 MDHEN, CDR2 SYDVKM. Trimming removed 1 base at V and 6 bases at J, with 13 bases between. This clonotype was counted at least ten times. Using RNA transcripts, the TCR beta CDR3 regions were amplified. The first-round RT-PCR employed HTBI primers together with the Qiagen OneStep RT-PCR kit. A multiplex PCR was then performed as the second round. TCRdb passed the multiplex PCR reads through MiXCR, listing each CDR3 protein once. In the table there are about 370,000 distinct CDR3 sequences, around 16% of which are singletons.

Sequenced: peripheral blood. The TCR was taken from a woman aged 18-29 years with Graves' ophthalmopathy. The chain joins TRBV28 to TRBJ2-1, with a possible D match to TRBD2 (6 bases). CDR3 residues: CASSLFGSAGNEQFF. CDR3 coding DNA: TGTGCCAGCAGTTTATTCGGGAGTGCCGGCAATGAGCAGTTCTTC.